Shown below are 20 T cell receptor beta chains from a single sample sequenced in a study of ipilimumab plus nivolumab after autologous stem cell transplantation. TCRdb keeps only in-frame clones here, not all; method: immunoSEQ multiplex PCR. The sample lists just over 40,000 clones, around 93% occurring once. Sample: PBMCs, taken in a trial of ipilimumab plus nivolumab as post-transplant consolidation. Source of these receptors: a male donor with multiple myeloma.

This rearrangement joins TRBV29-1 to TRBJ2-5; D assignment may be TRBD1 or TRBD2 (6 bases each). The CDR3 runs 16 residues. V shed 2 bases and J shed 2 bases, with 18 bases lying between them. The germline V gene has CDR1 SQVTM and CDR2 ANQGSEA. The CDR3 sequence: CSVERSRSGAQETQYF. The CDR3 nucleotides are TGCAGCGTTGAAAGGAGTCGGTCGGGGGCTCAAGAGACCCAGTACTTC.

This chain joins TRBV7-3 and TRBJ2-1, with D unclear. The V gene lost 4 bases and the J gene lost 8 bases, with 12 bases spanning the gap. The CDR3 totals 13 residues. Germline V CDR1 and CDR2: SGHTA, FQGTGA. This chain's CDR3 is CASSYGPVDEQFF. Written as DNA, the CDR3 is TGTGCCAGCAGCTATGGCCCCGTGGATGAGCAGTTCTTC.

The CDR3 sequence: CASRAGGSGNTIYF. CDR3 sequence (DNA): TGTGCCAGCAGGGCGGGGGGCTCTGGAAACACCATATATTTT. V usage is TRBV6-5 and J usage is TRBJ1-3, with a tentative D call TRBD1 (5 bases). The CDR3 has 14 amino acids. The V gene's germline CDR1 is MNHEY and CDR2 SVGAGI. The V end was cut by 6 bases, the J end by 0 bases, with 9 bases between.

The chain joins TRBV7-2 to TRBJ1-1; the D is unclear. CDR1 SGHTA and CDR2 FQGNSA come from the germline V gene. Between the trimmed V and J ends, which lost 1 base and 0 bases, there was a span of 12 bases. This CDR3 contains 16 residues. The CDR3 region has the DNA TGTGCCAGCAGCTTAGGTAATACGGTGCTGAACACTGAAGCTTTCTTT. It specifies CASSLGNTVLNTEAFF.

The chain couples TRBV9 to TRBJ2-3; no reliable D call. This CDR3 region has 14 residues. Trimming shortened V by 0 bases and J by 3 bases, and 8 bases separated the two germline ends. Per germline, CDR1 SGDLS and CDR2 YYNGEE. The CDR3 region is CASSVELFTDTQYF. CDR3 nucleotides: TGTGCCAGCAGCGTAGAACTCTTTACAGATACGCAGTATTTT.

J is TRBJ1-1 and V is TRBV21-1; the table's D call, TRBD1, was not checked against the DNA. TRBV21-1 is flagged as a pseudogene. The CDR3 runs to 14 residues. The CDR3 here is CASSKRDRATEAFF. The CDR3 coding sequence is TGTGCCAGCAGCAAAAGGGACAGGGCCACTGAAGCTTTCTTT.

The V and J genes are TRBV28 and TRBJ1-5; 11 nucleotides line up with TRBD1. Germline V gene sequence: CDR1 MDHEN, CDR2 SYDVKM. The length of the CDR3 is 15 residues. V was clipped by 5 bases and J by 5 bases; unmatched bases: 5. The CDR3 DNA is TGTGCCAGCAGTCCCCGGACAGGGGGCCATCAGCCCCAGCATTTT. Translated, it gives CASSPRTGGHQPQHF. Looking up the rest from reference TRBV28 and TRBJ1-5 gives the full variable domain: DVKVTQSSRYLVKRTGEKVFLECVQDMDHENMFWYRQDPGLGLRLIYFSYDVKMKEKGDIPEGYSVSREKKERFSLILESASTNQTSMYLCASSPRTGGHQPQHFGDGTRLSIL.

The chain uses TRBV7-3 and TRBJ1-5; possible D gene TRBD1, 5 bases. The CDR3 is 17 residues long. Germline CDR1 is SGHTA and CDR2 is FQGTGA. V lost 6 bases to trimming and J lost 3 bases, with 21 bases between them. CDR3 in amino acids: CASRLDALGQLNQPQHF. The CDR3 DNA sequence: TGTGCCAGCAGGTTGGACGCCCTAGGACAACTCAATCAGCCCCAGCATTTT.

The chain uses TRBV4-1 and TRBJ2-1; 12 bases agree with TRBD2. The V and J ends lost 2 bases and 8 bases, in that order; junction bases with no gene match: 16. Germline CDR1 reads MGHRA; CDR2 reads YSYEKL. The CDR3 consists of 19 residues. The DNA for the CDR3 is TGCGCCAGCAGCCAAACGACTAGCGGGGGTAGAGGGAGGACAGATGAGCAGTTCTTC. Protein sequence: CASSQTTSGGRGRTDEQFF.

The CDR3 spells CASSVVGSDYGYTF. The CDR3 DNA is TGTGCCAGCAGCGTAGTAGGGAGTGACTATGGCTACACCTTC. The chain combines TRBV9 with TRBJ1-2, with D uncertain. The CDR3 is 14 residues long. Looked up from germline, CDR1 is SGDLS and CDR2 is YYNGEE. V was trimmed by 0 bases and J by 3 bases, leaving 9 bases between them.

The CDR3 sequence is CASSPLAGTYEQYF. DNA for the CDR3: TGTGCCAGCAGCCCCCTAGCGGGGACCTACGAGCAGTACTTC. The chain uses TRBV9 and TRBJ2-7; 9 bases fit TRBD2. CDR1 and CDR2 (germline): SGDLS, YYNGEE. The ends lost 4 bases at V and 2 bases at J; junction bases unmatched: 4. CDR3 length: 14 residues.

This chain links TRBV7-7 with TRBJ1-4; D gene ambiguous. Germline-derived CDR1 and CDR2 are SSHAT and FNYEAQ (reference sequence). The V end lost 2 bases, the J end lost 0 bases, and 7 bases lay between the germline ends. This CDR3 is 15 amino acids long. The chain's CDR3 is CASSLTPATNEKLFF. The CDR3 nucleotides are TGTGCCAGCAGCTTAACACCTGCAACTAATGAAAAACTGTTTTTT.

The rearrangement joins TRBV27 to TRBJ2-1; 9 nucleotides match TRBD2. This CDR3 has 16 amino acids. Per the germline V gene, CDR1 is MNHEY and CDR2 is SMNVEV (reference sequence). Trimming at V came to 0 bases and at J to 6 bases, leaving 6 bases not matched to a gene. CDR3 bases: TGTGCCAGCAGTTTATCTGTTGCGGGAGGGTTCAATGAGCAGTTCTTC. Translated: CASSLSVAGGFNEQFF.

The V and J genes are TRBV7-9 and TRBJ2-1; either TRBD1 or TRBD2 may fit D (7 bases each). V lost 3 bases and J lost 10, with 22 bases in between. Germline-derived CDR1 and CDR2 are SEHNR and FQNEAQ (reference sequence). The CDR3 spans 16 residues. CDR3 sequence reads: CASSFAQGGVLLEQFF. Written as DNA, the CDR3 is TGTGCCAGCAGCTTCGCTCAGGGGGGGGTACTTTTAGAGCAGTTCTTC.

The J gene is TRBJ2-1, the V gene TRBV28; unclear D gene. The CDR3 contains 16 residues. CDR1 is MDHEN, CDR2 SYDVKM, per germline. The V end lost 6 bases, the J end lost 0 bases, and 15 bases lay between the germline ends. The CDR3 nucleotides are TGTGCCAGCAGCCCCCTCGGCTTAAACTCCTACAATGAGCAGTTCTTC. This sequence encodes CASSPLGLNSYNEQFF.

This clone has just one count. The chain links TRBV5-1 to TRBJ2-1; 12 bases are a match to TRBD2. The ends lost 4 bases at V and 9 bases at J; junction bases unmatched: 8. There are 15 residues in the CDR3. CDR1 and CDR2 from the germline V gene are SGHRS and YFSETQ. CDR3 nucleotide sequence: TGCGCCAGCAGCCTCGGACTAGCGGGGACCGGTGAGCAGTTCTTC. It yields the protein CASSLGLAGTGEQFF.

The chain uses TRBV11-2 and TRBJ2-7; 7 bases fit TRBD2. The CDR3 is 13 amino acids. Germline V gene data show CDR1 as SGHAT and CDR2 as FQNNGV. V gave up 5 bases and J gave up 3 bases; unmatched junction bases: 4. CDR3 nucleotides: TGTGCCAGCAGCCGGGACTACCTCTACGAGCAGTACTTC. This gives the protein CASSRDYLYEQYF.

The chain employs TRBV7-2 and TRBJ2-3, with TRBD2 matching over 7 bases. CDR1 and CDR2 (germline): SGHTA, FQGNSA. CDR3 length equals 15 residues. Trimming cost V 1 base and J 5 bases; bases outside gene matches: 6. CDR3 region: CASSLEGRELDTQYF. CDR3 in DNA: TGTGCCAGCAGCTTAGAGGGGCGGGAGTTAGATACGCAGTATTTT.

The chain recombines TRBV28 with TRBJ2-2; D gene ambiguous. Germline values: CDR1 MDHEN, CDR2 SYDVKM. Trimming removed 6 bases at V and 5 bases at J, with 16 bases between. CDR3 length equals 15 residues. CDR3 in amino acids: CASSPGLGRTGELFF. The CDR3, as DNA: TGTGCCAGCAGCCCCGGGTTAGGGCGGACCGGGGAGCTGTTTTTT.

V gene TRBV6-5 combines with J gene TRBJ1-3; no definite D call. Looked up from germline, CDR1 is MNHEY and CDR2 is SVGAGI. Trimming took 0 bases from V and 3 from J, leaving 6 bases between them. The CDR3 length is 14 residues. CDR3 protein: CASSYSRVGNTIYF. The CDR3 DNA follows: TGTGCCAGCAGTTACTCGAGGGTTGGAAACACCATATATTTT.